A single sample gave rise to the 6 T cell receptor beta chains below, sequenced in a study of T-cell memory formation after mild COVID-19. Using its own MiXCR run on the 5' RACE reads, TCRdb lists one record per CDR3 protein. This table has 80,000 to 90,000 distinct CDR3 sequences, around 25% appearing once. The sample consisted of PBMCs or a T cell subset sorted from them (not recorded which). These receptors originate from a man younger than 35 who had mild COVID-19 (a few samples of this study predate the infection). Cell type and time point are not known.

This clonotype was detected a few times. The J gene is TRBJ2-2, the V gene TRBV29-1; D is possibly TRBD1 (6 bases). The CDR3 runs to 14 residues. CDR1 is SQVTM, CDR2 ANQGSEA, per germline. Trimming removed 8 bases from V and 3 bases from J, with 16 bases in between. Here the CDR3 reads CSIPGVTDTGELFF. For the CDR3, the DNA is TGCAGCATTCCAGGGGTTACGGACACCGGGGAGCTGTTTTTT.

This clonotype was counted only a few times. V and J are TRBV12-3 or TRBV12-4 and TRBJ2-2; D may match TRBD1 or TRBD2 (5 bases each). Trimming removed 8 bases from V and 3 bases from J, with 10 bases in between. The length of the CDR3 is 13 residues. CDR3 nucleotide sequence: TGTGCCAGCGGGGGTACCTACACCGGGGAGCTGTTTTTT. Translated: CASGGTYTGELFF.

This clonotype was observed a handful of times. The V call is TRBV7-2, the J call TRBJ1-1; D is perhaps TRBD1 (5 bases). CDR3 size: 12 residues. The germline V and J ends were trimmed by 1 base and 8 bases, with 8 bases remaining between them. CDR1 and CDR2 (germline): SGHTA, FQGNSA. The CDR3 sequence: CASSLETVEAFF. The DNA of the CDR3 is TGTGCCAGCAGCTTAGAGACAGTCGAAGCTTTCTTT.

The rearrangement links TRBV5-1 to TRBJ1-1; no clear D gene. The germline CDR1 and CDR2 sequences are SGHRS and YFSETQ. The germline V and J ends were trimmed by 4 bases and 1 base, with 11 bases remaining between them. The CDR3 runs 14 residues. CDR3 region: CASSPITENTEAFF. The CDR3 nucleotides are TGCGCCAGCAGCCCTATTACAGAGAACACTGAAGCTTTCTTT.

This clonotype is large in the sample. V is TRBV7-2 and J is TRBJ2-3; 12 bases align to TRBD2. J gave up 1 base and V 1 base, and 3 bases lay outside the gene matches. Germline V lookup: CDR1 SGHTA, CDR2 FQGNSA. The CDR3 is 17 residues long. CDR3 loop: CASSLVASGGGTDTQYF. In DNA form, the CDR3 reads TGTGCCAGCAGCTTAGTAGCTAGCGGGGGGGGCACAGATACGCAGTATTTT. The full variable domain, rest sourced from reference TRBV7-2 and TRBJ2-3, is GAGVSQSPSNKVTEKGKDVELRCDPISGHTALYWYRQSLGQGLEFLIYFQGNSAPDKSGLPSDRFSAERTGGSVSTLTIQRTQQEDSAVYLCASSLVASGGGTDTQYFGPGTRLTVL.

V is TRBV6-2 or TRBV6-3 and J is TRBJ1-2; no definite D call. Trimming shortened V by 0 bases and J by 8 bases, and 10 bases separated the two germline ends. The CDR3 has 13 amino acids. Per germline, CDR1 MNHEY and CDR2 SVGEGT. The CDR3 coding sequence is TGTGCCAGCAGTTACTCGATCGGTGAGGGCTACACCTTC. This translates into CASSYSIGEGYTF.